A selection of T cell receptor beta chains follows, all from one sample in a study of blood T cell repertoires in COVID-19. Sequencing was performed with immunoSEQ multiplex PCR; in TCRdb, only in-frame clones are kept and a portion is missing. The sample consists of approximately 180,000 clones, 80% to 95% of them appearing once. The sequenced sample consisted of peripheral blood. The receptors were sampled from a man over 45 with acute or convalescent COVID-19. Each CDR3 is given with its conserved first and last residue. A D gene is named only where the DNA matches it firmly. The size of a clone is reported for some rows only, either as once, few or many, or as a class for expanded clones.

v_gene: TRBV24-1
abundance: -
j_gene: TRBJ2-5
d_gene: -
len: 13
CDR3aa: CATSGLGGETQYF
CDR3nt: TGTGCCACCAGTGGTTTGGGCGGGGAGACCCAGTACTTC

v_gene: TRBV6-5
abundance: once
j_gene: TRBJ1-2
d_gene: -
len: 12
CDR3aa: CASRGNNYGYTF
CDR3nt: TGTGCCAGCAGGGGCAATAACTATGGCTACACCTTC

v_gene: TRBV19
abundance: -
j_gene: TRBJ2-2
d_gene: TRBD1
len: 18
CDR3aa: CASSTSDRGRSVTGELFF
CDR3nt: TGTGCCAGTAGTACGTCGGACAGGGGGCGATCTGTTACCGGGGAGCTGTTTTTT

v_gene: TRBV6-2/TRBV6-3
abundance: -
j_gene: TRBJ1-2
d_gene: TRBD1
len: 14
CDR3aa: CASSYGPGGYGYTF
CDR3nt: TGTGCCAGCAGTTACGGTCCAGGGGGTTATGGCTACACCTTC

v_gene: TRBV5-6
abundance: -
j_gene: TRBJ2-1
d_gene: TRBD2
len: 16
CDR3aa: CASSSTLAVLYGEQFF
CDR3nt: TGTGCCAGCAGCTCCACCCTAGCGGTCCTCTACGGAGAGCAGTTCTTC

v_gene: TRBV9
abundance: -
j_gene: TRBJ2-6
d_gene: -
len: 17
CDR3aa: CASSVAGFRPGANVLTF
CDR3nt: TGTGCCAGCAGCGTCGCAGGTTTTCGACCTGGGGCCAACGTCCTGACTTTC

v_gene: TRBV5-6
abundance: -
j_gene: TRBJ1-4
d_gene: -
len: 14
CDR3aa: CASARMTTNEKLFF
CDR3nt: TGTGCCAGCGCCAGGATGACAACTAATGAAAAACTGTTTTTT

v_gene: TRBV6-5
abundance: -
j_gene: TRBJ1-3
d_gene: TRBD1
len: 14
CDR3aa: CASPDREAGNTIYF
CDR3nt: TGTGCCAGCCCTGACAGGGAAGCTGGAAACACCATATATTTT

v_gene: TRBV28
abundance: -
j_gene: TRBJ2-1
d_gene: TRBD1
len: 15
CDR3aa: CASSRSGTGRYEQFF
CDR3nt: TGTGCCAGCTCCCGGTCTGGGACAGGGAGGTATGAGCAGTTCTTC

v_gene: TRBV7-7
abundance: -
j_gene: TRBJ2-5
d_gene: -
len: 15
CDR3aa: CASSSTRGIQETQYF
CDR3nt: TGTGCCAGCAGCTCGACTAGGGGAATCCAAGAGACCCAGTACTTC

v_gene: TRBV7-2
abundance: -
j_gene: TRBJ2-1
d_gene: -
len: 15
CDR3aa: CASSLGGGEYNEQFF
CDR3nt: TGTGCCAGCAGCTTGGGGGGGGGCGAATACAATGAGCAGTTCTTC

v_gene: TRBV7-9
abundance: -
j_gene: TRBJ1-1
d_gene: -
len: 15
CDR3aa: CASSSNRDIDVEAFF
CDR3nt: TGTGCCAGCAGCTCCAACCGGGACATCGACGTTGAAGCTTTCTTT

v_gene: TRBV28
abundance: -
j_gene: TRBJ2-1
d_gene: TRBD2
len: 15
CDR3aa: CASSPGGAGGNEQFF
CDR3nt: TGTGCCAGCAGTCCCGGGGGGGCTGGCGGGAATGAGCAGTTCTTC

v_gene: TRBV28
abundance: -
j_gene: TRBJ2-1
d_gene: -
len: 15
CDR3aa: CASDDPGRGLYEQFF
CDR3nt: TGTGCCAGCGACGACCCGGGCAGGGGTCTTTATGAGCAGTTCTTC

v_gene: TRBV2
abundance: -
j_gene: TRBJ1-6
d_gene: TRBD1
len: 14
CDR3aa: CASSGQGGNSPLHF
CDR3nt: TGTGCCAGCAGCGGACAGGGGGGCAATTCACCCCTCCACTTT

v_gene: TRBV5-1
abundance: -
j_gene: TRBJ1-3
d_gene: -
len: 14
CDR3aa: CASSTQGSGNTIYF
CDR3nt: TGCGCCAGCAGTACCCAGGGCTCTGGAAACACCATATATTTT